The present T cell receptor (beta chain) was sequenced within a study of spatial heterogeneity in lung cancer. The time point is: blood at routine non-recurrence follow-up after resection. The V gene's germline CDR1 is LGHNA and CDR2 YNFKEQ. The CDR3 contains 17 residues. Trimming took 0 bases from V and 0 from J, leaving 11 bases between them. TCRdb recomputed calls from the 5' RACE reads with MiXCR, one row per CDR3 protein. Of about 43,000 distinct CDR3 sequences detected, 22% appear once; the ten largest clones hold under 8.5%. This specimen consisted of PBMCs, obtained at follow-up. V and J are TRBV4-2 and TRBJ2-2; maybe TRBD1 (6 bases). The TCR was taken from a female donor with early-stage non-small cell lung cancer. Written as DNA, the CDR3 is TGTGCCAGCAGCCAAGATAGAGACAGGCCGAACACCGGGGAGCTGTTTTTT. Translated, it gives CASSQDRDRPNTGELFF.